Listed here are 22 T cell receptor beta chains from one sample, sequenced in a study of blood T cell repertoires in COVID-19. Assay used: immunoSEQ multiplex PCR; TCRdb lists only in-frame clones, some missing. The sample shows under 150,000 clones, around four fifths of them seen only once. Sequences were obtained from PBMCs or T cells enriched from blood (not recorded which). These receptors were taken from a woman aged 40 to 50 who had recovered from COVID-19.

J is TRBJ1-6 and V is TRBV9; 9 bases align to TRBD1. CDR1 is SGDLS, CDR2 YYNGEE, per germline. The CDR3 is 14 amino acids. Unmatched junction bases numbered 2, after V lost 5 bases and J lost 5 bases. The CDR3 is CASRQGADNSPLHF. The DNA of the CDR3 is TGTGCCAGCAGACAGGGGGCCGATAATTCACCCCTCCACTTT.

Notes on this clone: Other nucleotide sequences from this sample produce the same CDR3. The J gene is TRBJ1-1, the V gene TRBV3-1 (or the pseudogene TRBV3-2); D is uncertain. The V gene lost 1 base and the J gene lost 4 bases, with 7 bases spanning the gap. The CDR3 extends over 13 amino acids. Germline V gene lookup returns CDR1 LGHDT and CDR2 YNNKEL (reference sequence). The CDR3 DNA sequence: TGTGCCAGCAGCCAAGGACGGGGCACTGAAGCTTTCTTT. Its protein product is CASSQGRGTEAFF.

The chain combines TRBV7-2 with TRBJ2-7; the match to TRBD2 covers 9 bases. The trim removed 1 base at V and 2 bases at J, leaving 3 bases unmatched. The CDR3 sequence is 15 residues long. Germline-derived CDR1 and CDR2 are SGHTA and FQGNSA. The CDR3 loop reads CASSLGLAGTYEQYF. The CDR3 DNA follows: TGTGCCAGCAGCTTAGGGCTAGCGGGAACCTACGAGCAGTACTTC.

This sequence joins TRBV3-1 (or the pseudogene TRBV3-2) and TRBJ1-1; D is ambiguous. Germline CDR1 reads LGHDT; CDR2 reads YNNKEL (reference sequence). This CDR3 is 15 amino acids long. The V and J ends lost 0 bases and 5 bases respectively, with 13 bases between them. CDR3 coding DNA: TGTGCCAGCAGCCAAGATAAGGGAGTGGGGACTGAAGCTTTCTTT. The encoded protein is CASSQDKGVGTEAFF.

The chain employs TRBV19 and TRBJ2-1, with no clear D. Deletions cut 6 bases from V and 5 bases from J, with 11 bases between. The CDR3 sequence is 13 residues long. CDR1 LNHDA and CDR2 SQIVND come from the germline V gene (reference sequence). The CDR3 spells CASSNNRDNEQFF. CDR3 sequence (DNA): TGTGCCAGTAGCAACAACCGGGACAATGAGCAGTTCTTC.

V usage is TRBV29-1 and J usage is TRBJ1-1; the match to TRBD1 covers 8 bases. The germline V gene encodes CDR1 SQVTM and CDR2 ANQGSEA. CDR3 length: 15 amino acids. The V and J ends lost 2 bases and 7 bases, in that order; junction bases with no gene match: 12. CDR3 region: CSVEFRDRSLFEAFF. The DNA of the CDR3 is TGCAGCGTTGAATTCCGGGACAGGTCCTTGTTTGAAGCTTTCTTT.

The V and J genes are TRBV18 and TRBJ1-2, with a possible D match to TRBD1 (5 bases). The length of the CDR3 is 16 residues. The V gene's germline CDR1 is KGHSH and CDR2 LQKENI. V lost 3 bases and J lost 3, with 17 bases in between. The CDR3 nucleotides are TGTGCCAGCTCACCGACTCGACAGCCACCACACTATGGCTACACCTTC. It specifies CASSPTRQPPHYGYTF.

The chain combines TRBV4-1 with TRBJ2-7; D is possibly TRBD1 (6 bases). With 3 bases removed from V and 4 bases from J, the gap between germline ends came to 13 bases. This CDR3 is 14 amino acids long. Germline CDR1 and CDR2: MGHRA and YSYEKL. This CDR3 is CASSHGDMGYEQYF. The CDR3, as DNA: TGCGCCAGCAGCCATGGGGACATGGGTTACGAGCAGTACTTC.

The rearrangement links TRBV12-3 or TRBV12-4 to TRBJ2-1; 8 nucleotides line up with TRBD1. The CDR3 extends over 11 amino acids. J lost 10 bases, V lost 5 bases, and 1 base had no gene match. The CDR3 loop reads CASSRQGEQFF. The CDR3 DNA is TGTGCCAGCAGTAGACAGGGGGAGCAGTTCTTC.

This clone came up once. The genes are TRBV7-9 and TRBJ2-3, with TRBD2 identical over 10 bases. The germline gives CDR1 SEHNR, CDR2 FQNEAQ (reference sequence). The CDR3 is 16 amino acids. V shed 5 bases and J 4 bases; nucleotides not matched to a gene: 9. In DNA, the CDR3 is TGTGCCAGCAGCCTCGCTAGCGGGGGTTCATCAGATACGCAGTATTTT. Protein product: CASSLASGGSSDTQYF.

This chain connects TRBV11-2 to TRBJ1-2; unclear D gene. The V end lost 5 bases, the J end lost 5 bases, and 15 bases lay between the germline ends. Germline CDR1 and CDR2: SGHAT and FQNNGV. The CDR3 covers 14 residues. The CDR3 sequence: CASSRKEMPYGYTF. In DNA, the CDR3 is TGTGCCAGCAGCCGAAAAGAGATGCCGTATGGCTACACCTTC.

The CDR3 DNA reads as TGTGCCAGTAGTATCAGGGACAGTATCACCCAGCCCCAGCATTTT. This translates into CASSIRDSITQPQHF. The chain is built from TRBV19 and TRBJ1-5, with 7 bases aligning to TRBD1. The CDR3 contains 15 residues. V trimming: 3 bases; J trimming: 7 bases; junction bases outside the gene matches: 9. Germline V gene data show CDR1 as LNHDA and CDR2 as SQIVND (reference sequence).

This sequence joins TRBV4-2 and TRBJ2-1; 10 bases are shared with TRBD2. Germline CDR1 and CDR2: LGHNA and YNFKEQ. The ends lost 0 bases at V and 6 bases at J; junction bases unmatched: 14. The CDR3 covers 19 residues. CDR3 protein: CASSQDNKGLAGELNEQFF. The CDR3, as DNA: TGTGCCAGCAGCCAAGATAATAAGGGGCTAGCGGGGGAACTCAATGAGCAGTTCTTC.

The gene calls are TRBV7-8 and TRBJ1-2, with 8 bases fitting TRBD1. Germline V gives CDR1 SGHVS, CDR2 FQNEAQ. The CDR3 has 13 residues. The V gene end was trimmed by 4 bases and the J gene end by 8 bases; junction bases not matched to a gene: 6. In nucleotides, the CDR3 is TGTGCCAGCAGCTCCAAGACAGGGGTAGGCTACACCTTC. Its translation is CASSSKTGVGYTF.

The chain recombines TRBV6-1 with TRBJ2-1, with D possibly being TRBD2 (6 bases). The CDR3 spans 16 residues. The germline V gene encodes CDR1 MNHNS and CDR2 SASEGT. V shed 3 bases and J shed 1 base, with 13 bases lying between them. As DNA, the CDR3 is TGTGCCAGCAGTGAGGGCGGGACGGGATCCTACAATGAGCAGTTCTTC. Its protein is CASSEGGTGSYNEQFF.

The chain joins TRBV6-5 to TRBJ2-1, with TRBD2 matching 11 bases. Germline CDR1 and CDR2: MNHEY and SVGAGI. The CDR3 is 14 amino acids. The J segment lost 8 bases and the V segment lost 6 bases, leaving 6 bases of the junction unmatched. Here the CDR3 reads CASRLAGVDDEQFF. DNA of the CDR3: TGTGCCAGCAGACTAGCGGGGGTTGATGATGAGCAGTTCTTC.

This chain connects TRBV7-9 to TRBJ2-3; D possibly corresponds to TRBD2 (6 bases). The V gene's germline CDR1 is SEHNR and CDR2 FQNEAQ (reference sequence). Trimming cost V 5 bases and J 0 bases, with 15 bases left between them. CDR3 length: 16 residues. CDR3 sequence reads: CASSPGVLSSTDTQYF. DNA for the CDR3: TGTGCCAGCAGCCCGGGGGTGCTCTCTAGCACAGATACGCAGTATTTT.

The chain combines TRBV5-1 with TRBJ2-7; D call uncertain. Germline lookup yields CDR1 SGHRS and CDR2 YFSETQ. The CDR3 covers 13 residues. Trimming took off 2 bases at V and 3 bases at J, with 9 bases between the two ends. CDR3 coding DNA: TGCGCCAGCAGCTTCGAACAGAACTACGAGCAGTACTTC. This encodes CASSFEQNYEQYF.

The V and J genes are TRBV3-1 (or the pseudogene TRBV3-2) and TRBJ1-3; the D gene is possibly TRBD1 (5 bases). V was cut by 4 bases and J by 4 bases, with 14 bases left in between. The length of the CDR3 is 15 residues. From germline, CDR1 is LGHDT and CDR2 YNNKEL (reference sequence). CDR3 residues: CASSPRTLGGNTIYF. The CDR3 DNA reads TGTGCCAGCAGCCCCCGGACACTTGGGGGAAACACCATATATTTT.

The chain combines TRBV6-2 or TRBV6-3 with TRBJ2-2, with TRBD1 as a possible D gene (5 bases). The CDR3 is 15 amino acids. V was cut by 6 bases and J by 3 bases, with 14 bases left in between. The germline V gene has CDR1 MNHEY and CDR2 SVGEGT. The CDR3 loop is CASSFSGADTGELFF. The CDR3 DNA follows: TGTGCCAGCAGCTTTAGTGGGGCGGACACCGGGGAGCTGTTTTTT.

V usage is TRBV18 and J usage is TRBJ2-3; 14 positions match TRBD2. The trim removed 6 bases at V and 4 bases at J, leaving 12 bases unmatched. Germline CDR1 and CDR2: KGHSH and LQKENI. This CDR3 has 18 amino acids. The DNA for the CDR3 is TGTGCCAGCTCTCCCGGGACTAGCGGGAGTGGTTCTCCAGATACGCAGTATTTT. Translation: CASSPGTSGSGSPDTQYF.

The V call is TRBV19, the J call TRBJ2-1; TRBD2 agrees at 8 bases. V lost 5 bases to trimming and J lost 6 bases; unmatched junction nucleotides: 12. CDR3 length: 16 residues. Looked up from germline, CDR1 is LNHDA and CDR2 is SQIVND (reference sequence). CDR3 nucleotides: TGTGCCAGTAGTGACACTGAGCGGGGGTCGCTCAATGAGCAGTTCTTC. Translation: CASSDTERGSLNEQFF.